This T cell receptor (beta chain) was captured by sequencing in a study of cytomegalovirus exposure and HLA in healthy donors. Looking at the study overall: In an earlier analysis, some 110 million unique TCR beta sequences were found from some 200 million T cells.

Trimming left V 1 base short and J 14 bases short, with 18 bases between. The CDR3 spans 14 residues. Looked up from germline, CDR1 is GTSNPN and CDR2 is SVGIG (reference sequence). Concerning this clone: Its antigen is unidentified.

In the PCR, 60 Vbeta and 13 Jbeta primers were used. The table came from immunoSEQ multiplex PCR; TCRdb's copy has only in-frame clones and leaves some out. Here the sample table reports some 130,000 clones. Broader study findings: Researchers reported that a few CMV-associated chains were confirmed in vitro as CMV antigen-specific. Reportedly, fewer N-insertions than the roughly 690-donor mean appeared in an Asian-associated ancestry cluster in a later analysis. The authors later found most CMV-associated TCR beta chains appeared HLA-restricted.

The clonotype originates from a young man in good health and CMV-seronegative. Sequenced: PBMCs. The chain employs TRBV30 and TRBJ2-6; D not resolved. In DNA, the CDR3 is TGTGCCTGGAGTGAAGCGACCTCCCCGGTACTCCTGACTTTC. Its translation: CAWSEATSPVLLTF.